A single sample gave rise to the 28 T cell receptor beta chains below, sequenced in a study of molecular identifiers for immune sequencing clone quantification. TCRdb reprocessed the PCR reads with MiXCR, giving one entry per CDR3 protein. The table lists 490,000 or so distinct CDR3 sequences, about 25% of them singletons. Sequencing used naive CD8+ T cells from blood, with Jurkat cell RNA spiked in. The sample's subset: FACS-sorted CD8+CD4-CCR7+CD45RA+ naive T cells. Receptors originate from a human donor in good health. Some libraries in this study had Jurkat cell RNA spiked in.

This chain joins TRBV5-6 and TRBJ2-7; maybe TRBD2 (6 bases). V lost 0 bases and J lost 5, with 9 bases in between. Germline V CDR1 and CDR2: SGHDT, YYEEEE. The CDR3 has 13 amino acids. The CDR3 here is CASSLASANEQYF. CDR3 DNA sequence: TGTGCCAGCAGCTTGGCTAGCGCCAACGAGCAGTACTTC.

The chain combines TRBV19 with TRBJ2-1; D is unresolved. The germline V gene encodes CDR1 LNHDA and CDR2 SQIVND (reference sequence). The V gene lost 4 bases and the J gene lost 8 bases, with 12 bases spanning the gap. The CDR3 totals 13 residues. CDR3 region: CASSNGIPYEQFF. The DNA for the CDR3 is TGTGCCAGTAGTAACGGCATTCCTTATGAGCAGTTCTTC.

This clonotype was picked up a small number of times. This chain links TRBV12-3 or TRBV12-4 with TRBJ1-1; D remains unclear. CDR3 size: 13 residues. The V gene lost 4 bases and the J gene lost 1 base, with 7 bases spanning the gap. The CDR3 nucleotides read TGTGCCAGCAGTTGGAACAGGAACACTGAAGCTTTCTTT. Its translation is CASSWNRNTEAFF.

The chain employs TRBV19 and TRBJ2-2; D is perhaps TRBD2 (5 bases). The CDR3 is 13 residues long. The V end lost 3 bases, the J end lost 5 bases, and 7 bases lay between the germline ends. Germline V gene sequence: CDR1 LNHDA, CDR2 SQIVND (reference sequence). The CDR3 protein is CASSISGTGELFF. The CDR3 coding sequence is TGTGCCAGTAGTATTTCGGGGACCGGGGAGCTGTTTTTT.

In this sample, this clonotype turned up once. A single base separates this from a much larger clone, so it may be a read error. V usage is TRBV7-6 and J usage is TRBJ2-7; tentatively, D is TRBD1 (6 bases). Trimming removed 8 bases at V and 0 bases at J, with 17 bases between. Germline V lookup: CDR1 SGHVS, CDR2 FNYEAQ. This CDR3 contains 15 residues. The CDR3 nucleotides read TGTGCCAGCGGCCAGGACAGAGCGAGCTCCTACGAGCAGTACTTC. Translated: CASGQDRASSYEQYF.

The chain's CDR3 is CASSMEARESSYNEQFF. The CDR3 DNA reads as TGTGCCAGTAGTATGGAGGCGCGGGAGAGCTCCTACAATGAGCAGTTCTTC. The chain recombines TRBV19 with TRBJ2-1, with 7 positions matching TRBD2. V was clipped by 3 bases and J by 0 bases; unmatched bases: 8. CDR3 length: 17 residues. Looked up from germline, CDR1 is LNHDA and CDR2 is SQIVND (reference sequence). The full variable domain, its missing parts supplied by reference TRBV19 and TRBJ2-1, is DGGITQSPKYLFRKEGQNVTLSCEQNLNHDAMYWYRQDPGQGLRLIYYSQIVNDFQKGDIAEGYSVSREKKESFPLTVTSAQKNPTAFYLCASSMEARESSYNEQFFGPGTRLTVL.

The chain employs TRBV9 and TRBJ2-3; TRBD1 matches 9 bases. J lost 6 bases, V lost 4 bases, and 6 bases had no gene match. The CDR3 length is 14 residues. CDR1 SGDLS and CDR2 YYNGEE come from the germline V gene. The CDR3 protein is CASSLDRGKDTQYF. The CDR3, as DNA: TGTGCCAGCAGCCTGGACAGGGGCAAGGATACGCAGTATTTT.

This clonotype came up a few times. The chain joins TRBV7-9 to TRBJ2-1; TRBD2 aligns across 7 bases. The CDR3 length is 13 residues. Germline V CDR1 and CDR2: SEHNR, FQNEAQ (reference sequence). The junction had 6 bases not matched to a gene; V was cut back by 5 bases and J by 8 bases. CDR3 DNA sequence: TGTGCCAGCAGCCCCCGCGGGAGCGATGAGCAGTTCTTC. Its translation is CASSPRGSDEQFF.

The chain links TRBV20-1 to TRBJ2-7; the match to TRBD1 covers 7 bases. Germline trimming cut 6 bases from V and 3 bases from J; bases unmatched to any gene: 8. Germline V gene sequence: CDR1 DFQATT, CDR2 SNEGSKA (reference sequence). The CDR3 totals 13 residues. The CDR3 DNA is TGCAGTGCCCAGCCTAGGGGGCACTACGAGCAGTACTTC. Translating it yields CSAQPRGHYEQYF.

There are many counts of this clonotype. The chain employs TRBV4-1 and TRBJ2-3; unclear D gene. The CDR3 extends over 15 amino acids. Trimming pared 0 bases from V and 0 bases from J, leaving 7 bases between. Germline values: CDR1 MGHRA, CDR2 YSYEKL. This CDR3 is CASSQDPGSTDTQYF. The CDR3 bases are TGCGCCAGCAGCCAAGATCCCGGCAGCACAGATACGCAGTATTTT.

This clonotype was recorded a few times. The rearrangement joins TRBV30 to TRBJ2-2; D not resolved. This CDR3 is 12 amino acids long. The germline V gene encodes CDR1 GTSNPN and CDR2 SVGIG (reference sequence). V lost 3 bases, J lost 5 bases, and 7 bases lay in between. CDR3 nucleotide sequence: TGTGCCTGGAGGCTGTCGACCGGGGAGCTGTTTTTT. It translates to CAWRLSTGELFF.

Details on this clonotype: A much bigger clone sits one base away, suggesting this may be a read error. The chain links TRBV29-1 to TRBJ2-2; D may be TRBD2 (5 bases). Per the germline V gene, CDR1 is SQVTM and CDR2 is ANQGSEA. The CDR3 runs to 13 residues. In DNA, the CDR3 is TGCAGCGCTAAGGACGGGAACCCCGGGGAGCTGTTTTTT. As protein: CSAKDGNPGELFF.

Concerning this clonotype: A much bigger clone sits one base away, suggesting this may be a read error. This chain joins TRBV27 and TRBJ1-5; D unresolved. Per the germline V gene, CDR1 is MNHEY and CDR2 is SMNVEV (reference sequence). Trimming took 3 bases from V and 9 from J, leaving 9 bases between them. The CDR3 is made up of 12 amino acids. The CDR3 sequence is CASSLIGPPQHF. The CDR3 DNA reads as TGTGCCAGCAGTTTGATCGGGCCGCCCCAGCATTTT.

The rearrangement joins TRBV20-1 to TRBJ2-5; 7 nucleotides match TRBD1. Germline loops: CDR1 DFQATT, CDR2 SNEGSKA (reference sequence). This CDR3 is 14 amino acids long. J was trimmed by 1 base and V by 3 bases; bases with no gene match: 5. The CDR3 region has the DNA TGCAGTGCTAGGGGACAGCCGTTCCAAGAGACCCAGTACTTC. Its translation is CSARGQPFQETQYF.

This clonotype has at least ten counts. The rearrangement links TRBV5-4 to TRBJ1-2; tentative D call: TRBD1 (5 bases). Germline V lookup: CDR1 SGHNT, CDR2 YYREEE (reference sequence). The CDR3 sequence is 16 residues long. V lost 4 bases, J lost 4 bases, and 20 bases lay in between. CDR3 sequence (DNA): TGTGCCAGCAGCCGGATGGACATTCCACTCTCCTATGGCTACACCTTC. Translated, it gives CASSRMDIPLSYGYTF.

The V gene is TRBV4-1, the J gene TRBJ2-7; TRBD2 matches 14 bases. Trimming removed 3 bases from V and 2 bases from J; junction bases left unmatched: 3. This CDR3 has 16 residues. Germline V gene data show CDR1 as MGHRA and CDR2 as YSYEKL. As DNA, the CDR3 is TGCGCCAGCAGCCAGCGGACTAGCGGGGGGACCTACGAGCAGTACTTC. The encoded protein is CASSQRTSGGTYEQYF.

In this sample, this clonotype turned up a few times. The chain uses TRBV7-9 and TRBJ2-5; weak D call: TRBD1 (6 bases). The germline CDR1 and CDR2 sequences are SEHNR and FQNEAQ (reference sequence). The CDR3 has 12 residues. Trimming stripped 5 bases from V and 5 bases from J, with 9 bases between. The CDR3 is CASSAQGETQYF. The CDR3 nucleotides read TGTGCCAGCAGCGCGCAGGGGGAGACCCAGTACTTC.

Ten or more counts support this clonotype. J is TRBJ1-1 and V is TRBV29-1; D is uncertain. Germline-derived CDR1 and CDR2 are SQVTM and ANQGSEA. The CDR3 has 14 amino acids. The CDR3: CSLFGEGADTEAFF. Here the CDR3 DNA reads TGCTCCTTGTTTGGGGAGGGCGCGGACACTGAAGCTTTCTTT.

About this clonotype: Since a much larger clone is just one base distant, this may be a read error. The V gene is TRBV2, the J gene TRBJ2-6; TRBD1 or TRBD2 may be the D gene (5 bases each). CDR1 SNHLY and CDR2 FYNNEI come from the germline V gene. The CDR3 runs to 13 residues. CDR3 in DNA: TGTGCCATCCTGAGGGGTGGGGCCAACGTCCTGATTTTC. Translating it yields CAILRGGANVLIF.

This clonotype was recorded a few times. The rearrangement links TRBV4-3 to TRBJ1-1, with D possibly being TRBD1 (5 bases). The length of the CDR3 is 14 residues. Trimming shortened V by 3 bases and J by 8 bases, and 16 bases separated the two germline ends. The germline CDR1 and CDR2 sequences are LGHNA and YSLEER. The CDR3, as DNA: TGCGCCAGCAGCCAGGCCCTTGGGCGGGGGGAAGCTTTCTTT. Its translation is CASSQALGRGEAFF.

This clonotype appeared a few times. V gene TRBV27 combines with J gene TRBJ2-2; D remains unclear. Germline loops: CDR1 MNHEY, CDR2 SMNVEV (reference sequence). V was clipped by 4 bases and J by 0 bases, with 9 bases between them. There are 15 residues in the CDR3. The CDR3 sequence is CASSSMTTNTGELFF. The CDR3 coding sequence is TGTGCCAGCAGTTCAATGACGACGAACACCGGGGAGCTGTTTTTT.

CDR3 in amino acids: CASVTWDRAFSQPQHF. The DNA of the CDR3 is TGTGCCAGCGTAACTTGGGACAGGGCCTTCAGTCAGCCCCAGCATTTT. The rearrangement joins TRBV2 to TRBJ1-5; 9 bases agree with TRBD1. The CDR3 is 16 amino acids. The germline V gene has CDR1 SNHLY and CDR2 FYNNEI. V gave up 8 bases and J gave up 6 bases; unmatched junction bases: 14.

The chain links TRBV19 to TRBJ2-7; 7 positions agree with TRBD1. The V gene's germline CDR1 is LNHDA and CDR2 SQIVND (reference sequence). The junction had 2 bases not matched to a gene; V was cut back by 3 bases and J by 0 bases. The CDR3 consists of 14 residues. The CDR3 protein is CASSMTGSSYEQYF. The CDR3 bases are TGTGCCAGTAGTATGACAGGGAGCTCCTACGAGCAGTACTTC.

As for this clonotype: A much bigger clone sits one base away, suggesting this may be a read error. This chain uses TRBV7-9 with TRBJ1-1; D gene unclear. The CDR3 is 12 residues long. Per the germline V gene, CDR1 is SEHNR and CDR2 is FQNEAQ (reference sequence). V shed 7 bases and J shed 6 bases, with 12 bases lying between them. The DNA of the CDR3 is TGTGCCAGCACTGGCCGGGGTGCTGAAGCTTTCTTT. It encodes CASTGRGAEAFF.

J is TRBJ2-1 and V is TRBV30; 9 bases map to TRBD2. Germline values: CDR1 GTSNPN, CDR2 SVGIG (reference sequence). V gave up 1 base and J gave up 3 bases; unmatched junction bases: 4. The CDR3 consists of 15 residues. The CDR3 region has the DNA TGTGCCTGGAGTGCTGCACTAGCGGGCTACAATGAGCAGTTCTTC. It is translated as CAWSAALAGYNEQFF. The complete variable domain, with remaining parts taken from reference TRBV30 and TRBJ2-1, reads SQTIHQWPATLVQPVGSPLSLECTVEGTSNPNLYWYRQAAGRGLQLLFYSVGIGQISSEVPQNLSASRPQDRQFILSSKKLLLSDSGFYLCAWSAALAGYNEQFFGPGTRLTVL.

Many counts were recorded for this clonotype. The chain links TRBV7-9 to TRBJ2-7, with no clear D. Trimming took 0 bases from V and 3 from J, leaving 6 bases between them. The CDR3 totals 13 residues. Looked up from germline, CDR1 is SEHNR and CDR2 is FQNEAQ (reference sequence). CDR3 nucleotide sequence: TGTGCCAGCAGCTTAGCGCCGGGCTACGAGCAGTACTTC. It yields the protein CASSLAPGYEQYF.

Comment on this clonotype: This may arise from a read error, as a much more abundant clone is one base away. This rearrangement joins TRBV20-1 to TRBJ2-5, with 7 bases fitting TRBD2. With 6 bases clipped from V and 5 bases from J, the junction kept 12 bases outside the gene matches. CDR3 length: 14 amino acids. Germline V gene sequence: CDR1 DFQATT, CDR2 SNEGSKA (reference sequence). The CDR3 region is CSAQVGLVDETQYF. The DNA for the CDR3 is TGCAGTGCCCAGGTTGGACTAGTAGATGAGACCCAGTACTTC.

The V call is TRBV6-2 or TRBV6-3, the J call TRBJ2-5; D not resolved. The CDR3 runs to 13 residues. Germline V gene sequence: CDR1 MNHEY, CDR2 SVGEGT. With 3 bases removed from V and 3 bases from J, the gap between germline ends came to 8 bases. CDR3: CASSYPPKETQYF. The DNA for the CDR3 is TGTGCCAGCAGTTATCCTCCTAAAGAGACCCAGTACTTC.